This note documents a single TCR beta chain sequence. Under the authors' procedure: For nucleated cells, counts were estimated from reference gene primer amplification. Libraries were prepared by immunoSEQ multiplex PCR; TCRdb keeps only in-frame clonotypes and omits some of them. V and J calls and clone size are those listed in that table; D and trimming were worked out from the DNA. The sample holds under 250,000 clones; around 85% are singletons and the top ten take around 9.8%. The data derive from a study of blood T cell repertoires in COVID-19. From germline, CDR1 is SGHTA and CDR2 FQGTGA. V gave up 6 bases and J gave up 0 bases, with 8 bases separating them. The CDR3 spans 13 residues.

The rearrangement joins TRBV7-3 to TRBJ1-1; possibly TRBD1 for D (6 bases). The sequenced sample was PBMCs or T cells enriched from blood (not recorded which). This sequence was found in a woman aged 45-65 years with acute COVID-19. The CDR3 bases are TGTGCCAGCAGAGGACAGCTGAACACTGAAGCTTTCTTT. This encodes CASRGQLNTEAFF.